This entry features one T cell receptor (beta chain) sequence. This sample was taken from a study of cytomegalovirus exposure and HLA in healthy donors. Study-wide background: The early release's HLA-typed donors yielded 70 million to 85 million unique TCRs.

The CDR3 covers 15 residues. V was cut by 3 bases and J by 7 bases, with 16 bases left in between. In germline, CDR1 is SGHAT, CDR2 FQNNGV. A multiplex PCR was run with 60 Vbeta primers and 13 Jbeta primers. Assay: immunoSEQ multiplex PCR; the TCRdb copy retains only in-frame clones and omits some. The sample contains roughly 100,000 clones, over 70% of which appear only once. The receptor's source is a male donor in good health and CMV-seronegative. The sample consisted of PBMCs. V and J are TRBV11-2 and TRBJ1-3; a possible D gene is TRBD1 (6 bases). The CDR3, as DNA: TGTGCCAGCAGCTTCCTACGGGGGGCCGGGAACACCATATATTTT. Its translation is CASSFLRGAGNTIYF. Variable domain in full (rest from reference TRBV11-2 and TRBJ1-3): EAGVAQSPRYKIIEKRQSVAFWCNPISGHATLYWYQQILGQGPKLLIQFQNNGVVDDSQLPKDRFSAERLKGVDSTLKIQPAKLEDSAVYLCASSFLRGAGNTIYFGEGSWLTVV.